The 6 T cell receptor beta chains in this list originate from one sample, sequenced in a study of metastatic and nonmetastatic thyroid tumors (dated by TCRdb to about 2020). The method behind the library was PCR. The instrument was an Illumina HiSeq 4000. TCRdb reran the public reads through fastp at Q25 and MiXCR, keeping productive beta chains. The sample table records 20,000 to 25,000 clones; about 12% of these occur just once. Approximately 6.2% of the sample comes from the top ten. None of the patients had been given any treatment before thyroid surgery. Sequencing was done on a sample of blood. The origin of the receptors is a male donor with papillary thyroid cancer or a benign thyroid nodule (not recorded which). Some clones in this sample may be carry-over from other donors' samples.

This rearrangement joins TRBV6-5 to TRBJ1-3; 12 bases line up with TRBD1. The V and J ends lost 6 bases and 4 bases, in that order; junction bases with no gene match: 13. The CDR3 covers 18 residues. Per germline, CDR1 MNHEY and CDR2 SVGAGI. Here the CDR3 DNA reads TGTGCCAGCAGAGCCCCGGGACAGGGGGCTTTAAAAGGAAACACCATATATTTT. Amino acids: CASRAPGQGALKGNTIYF.

This clone is medium-sized by share. The junction differs from germline at one of its ends, possibly a read error. This chain links TRBV6-5 with TRBJ2-1; 9 bases fit TRBD1. The CDR3 spans 16 residues. Germline CDR1 and CDR2: MNHEY and SVGAGI. The CDR3 loop is CASSDSTGGSYNEQFF. The CDR3 DNA reads TGTGCCAGCAGTGACTCGACAGGGGGCTCCTACAATGAGCAGTTCTTC.

This clone was detected many times. This sequence joins TRBV3-1 and TRBJ2-2, with TRBD2 as a possible D gene (5 bases). V lost 1 base and J lost 5, with 14 bases in between. CDR3 length: 16 residues. Germline assignment: CDR1 LGHDT and CDR2 YNNKEL (reference sequence). The CDR3 protein is CASSQGRTQSTGELFF. In DNA form, the CDR3 reads TGTGCCAGCAGCCAAGGACGGACTCAGTCGACCGGGGAGCTGTTTTTT.

In its sample, this clone was seen many times. The chain employs TRBV20-1 and TRBJ2-5; TRBD1 is a possible D gene (6 bases). Germline values: CDR1 DFQATT, CDR2 SNEGSKA (reference sequence). This CDR3 comprises 16 residues. Trimming cost V 0 bases and J 4 bases, with 18 bases left between them. The chain's CDR3 is CSAREMRRGRGETQYF. The CDR3 coding sequence is TGCAGTGCTAGAGAAATGCGCAGGGGACGAGGAGAGACCCAGTACTTC.

This sequence joins TRBV20-1 and TRBJ2-2; the D gene is possibly TRBD1 (6 bases). V was shortened by 2 bases and J by 8 bases, with 21 bases between the two germline ends. The CDR3 is 16 residues long. CDR1 is DFQATT and CDR2 is SNEGSKA in the germline V gene (reference sequence). The CDR3 region has the DNA TGCAGTGCTAGATTGTTGACAGGAGGAGTAGGAGGGGAGCTGTTTTTT. Protein: CSARLLTGGVGGELFF.

This clone was counted ten times or more. The chain carries TRBV5-4 and TRBJ1-4; D not certain. The CDR3 is 15 residues long. V gave up 3 bases and J gave up 8 bases, with 17 bases separating them. Germline lookup yields CDR1 SGHNT and CDR2 YYREEE (reference sequence). The CDR3: CASSSHPGSEEKLFF. DNA of the CDR3: TGTGCCAGCAGCTCTCATCCCGGCAGCGAAGAAAAACTGTTTTTT.